Each of the 12 T cell receptor beta chains below was sequenced from the same sample in a study of glioma-infiltrating T cells after dendritic cell vaccination. Assay used: immunoSEQ multiplex PCR; TCRdb lists only in-frame clones, some missing. The sample lists fewer than 90,000 clones; around 86% were seen once. Time point given: after dendritic cell vaccination, including at tumor progression/relapse. Sequencing used blood, obtained after dendritic cell vaccination. Receptors originate from a human donor with glioblastoma.

The rearrangement links TRBV30 to TRBJ2-5; 9 positions match TRBD2. V shed 3 bases and J 5 bases; nucleotides not matched to a gene: 7. The CDR3 sequence is 14 residues long. In germline, CDR1 is GTSNPN, CDR2 SVGIG (reference sequence). The CDR3: CAWRGGGGWETQYF. The CDR3 nucleotides read TGTGCCTGGAGAGGCGGGGGGGGTTGGGAGACCCAGTACTTC.

V usage is TRBV6-1 and J usage is TRBJ2-7; D might be TRBD2 (5 bases). The CDR3 runs 14 residues. The germline V and J ends were trimmed by 1 base and 3 bases, with 10 bases remaining between them. CDR1 and CDR2 from the germline V gene are MNHNS and SASEGT. The CDR3, as DNA: TGTGCCAGCAGTGAAGGAAGAGGGAACTACGAGCAGTACTTC. Its protein product is CASSEGRGNYEQYF.

The CDR3 DNA reads TGTGCCAGCAGCTCAGGACAGCCTAACTATGGCTACACCTTC. This translates into CASSSGQPNYGYTF. The V gene is TRBV5-6, the J gene TRBJ1-2, with D possibly TRBD1 on 6 matching bases. Trimming removed 3 bases from V and 0 bases from J, with 9 bases in between. CDR3 length: 14 residues. Germline values: CDR1 SGHDT, CDR2 YYEEEE.

This clone was recorded once. This sequence joins TRBV19 and TRBJ1-2; TRBD1 might be the D (6 bases). Between the trimmed V and J ends, which lost 7 bases and 7 bases, there was a span of 19 bases. Germline V gene data show CDR1 as LNHDA and CDR2 as SQIVND (reference sequence). This CDR3 is built from 14 residues. The CDR3 nucleotides read TGTGCCAGTATAGGTGGAGCAGGGGACGGTGGCTACACCTTC. It yields the protein CASIGGAGDGGYTF.

The genes are TRBV7-8 and TRBJ1-6; the match to TRBD1 covers 10 bases. CDR1 and CDR2 from the germline V gene are SGHVS and FQNEAQ. After removal of 6 bases from V and 8 bases from J, the junction contained 10 bases not matched to a gene. This CDR3 region has 16 residues. The CDR3, as DNA: TGTGCCAGCAGTCGTTTCGCTGGACAGGGGGATTCACCCCTCCACTTT. Encoded protein: CASSRFAGQGDSPLHF. The variable domain in full, completed from reference TRBV7-8 and TRBJ1-6, reads GAGVSQSPRYKVAKRGQDVALRCDPISGHVSLFWYQQALGQGPEFLTYFQNEAQLDKSGLPSDRFFAERPEGSVSTLKIQRTQQEDSAVYLCASSRFAGQGDSPLHFGNGTRLTVT.

V usage is TRBV27 and J usage is TRBJ1-1; 10 bases are shared with TRBD1. The CDR3 sequence is 17 residues long. V lost 8 bases to trimming and J lost 5 bases; unmatched junction nucleotides: 17. Germline CDR1 is MNHEY and CDR2 is SMNVEV (reference sequence). The CDR3 bases are TGTGCCAGCTGGGTTCATTCTGGGACAGGGGAGGGGACTGAAGCTTTCTTT. It specifies CASWVHSGTGEGTEAFF.

This clone came up a few times. V is TRBV29-1 and J is TRBJ2-1, with TRBD1 matching over 10 bases. CDR1 and CDR2 from the germline V gene are SQVTM and ANQGSEA. Trimming cost V 5 bases and J 5 bases; bases outside gene matches: 3. The CDR3 spans 13 residues. CDR3 amino acids: CSVYGTGDNEQFF. The CDR3 nucleotides read TGCAGCGTTTACGGGACAGGGGACAATGAGCAGTTCTTC.

A few counts support this clone. This CDR3 reads CASSLLGGRYNEQFF. The DNA for the CDR3 is TGTGCCAGCAGCTTATTAGGGGGTAGGTACAATGAGCAGTTCTTC. This sequence joins TRBV7-2 and TRBJ2-1, with D possibly being TRBD1 (6 bases). The CDR3 has 15 residues. Germline CDR1 is SGHTA and CDR2 is FQGNSA. Trimming cost V 2 bases and J 4 bases, with 12 bases left between them.

CDR3 amino acids: CASSYSWRAAEAFF. The CDR3 DNA reads as TGTGCCAGCAGTTACTCGTGGAGGGCAGCCGAAGCTTTCTTT. This sequence joins TRBV6-5 and TRBJ1-1, with D uncertain. V gave up 0 bases and J gave up 8 bases, with 13 bases separating them. Per the germline V gene, CDR1 is MNHEY and CDR2 is SVGAGI. This CDR3 comprises 14 residues.

The chain employs TRBV12-5 and TRBJ2-5; 10 bases line up with TRBD1. The germline V gene encodes CDR1 LGHNT and CDR2 FRNRAP. V lost 5 bases, J lost 4 bases, and 16 bases stayed unmatched. The CDR3 length is 18 residues. CDR3 in DNA: TGTGCTAGTGGTGCTTCCTCCCGAGGGACAGGGGTTGGAGAGACCCAGTACTTC. Amino acids: CASGASSRGTGVGETQYF.

This chain links TRBV9 with TRBJ2-5; 10 nucleotides agree with TRBD1. CDR1 is SGDLS, CDR2 YYNGEE, per germline. CDR3 length: 18 residues. J gave up 3 bases and V 1 base, and 12 bases lay outside the gene matches. The chain's CDR3 is CASSVRGGGTGAEETQYF. CDR3 DNA sequence: TGTGCCAGCAGCGTACGAGGGGGGGGGACAGGGGCAGAAGAGACCCAGTACTTC.

The V call is TRBV9, the J call TRBJ2-1, with D maybe TRBD1 (5 bases). This CDR3 contains 17 residues. Trimming left V 4 bases short and J 0 bases short, with 17 bases between. Germline loops: CDR1 SGDLS, CDR2 YYNGEE. CDR3 amino acids: CASSPLPDSISYNEQFF. CDR3 bases: TGTGCCAGCAGCCCCCTTCCTGACAGTATCTCCTACAATGAGCAGTTCTTC.